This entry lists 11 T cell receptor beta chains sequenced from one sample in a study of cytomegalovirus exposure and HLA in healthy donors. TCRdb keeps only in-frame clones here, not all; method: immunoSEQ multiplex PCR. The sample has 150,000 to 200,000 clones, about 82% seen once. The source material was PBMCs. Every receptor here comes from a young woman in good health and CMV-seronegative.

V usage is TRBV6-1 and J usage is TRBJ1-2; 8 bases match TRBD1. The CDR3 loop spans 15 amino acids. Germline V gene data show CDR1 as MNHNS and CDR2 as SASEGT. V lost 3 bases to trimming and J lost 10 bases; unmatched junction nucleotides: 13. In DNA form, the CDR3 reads TGTGCCAGCAGTGAGTTAACAGGGGGGGTGATGCCCTACACCTTC. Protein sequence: CASSELTGGVMPYTF.

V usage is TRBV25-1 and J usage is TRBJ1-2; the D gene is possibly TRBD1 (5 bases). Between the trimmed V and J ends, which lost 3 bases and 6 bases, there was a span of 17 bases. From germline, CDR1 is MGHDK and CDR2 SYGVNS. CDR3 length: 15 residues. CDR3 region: CASSDPERWGDGYTF. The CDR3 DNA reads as TGTGCCAGCAGTGATCCGGAGAGATGGGGGGATGGCTACACCTTC.

The DNA of the CDR3 is TGTGCCAGCAGCCCAGGAGGACAGACCCTCTATGGCTACACCTTC. Protein product: CASSPGGQTLYGYTF. V is TRBV2 and J is TRBJ1-2, with a weak D call TRBD1 (6 bases). Germline V gives CDR1 SNHLY, CDR2 FYNNEI. This CDR3 has 15 amino acids. V was pared by 6 bases and J by 4 bases, with 18 bases between.

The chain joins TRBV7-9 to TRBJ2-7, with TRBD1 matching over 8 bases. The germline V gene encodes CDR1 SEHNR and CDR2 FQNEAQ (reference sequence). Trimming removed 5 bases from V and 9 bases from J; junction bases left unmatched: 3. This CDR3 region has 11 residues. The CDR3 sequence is CASSAGGWQYF. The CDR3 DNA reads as TGTGCCAGCAGCGCAGGGGGCTGGCAGTACTTC.

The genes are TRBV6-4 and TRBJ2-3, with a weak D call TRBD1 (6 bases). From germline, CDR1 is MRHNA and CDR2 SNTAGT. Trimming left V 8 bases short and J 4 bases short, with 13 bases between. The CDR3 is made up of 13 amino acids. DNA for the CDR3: TGTGCCAGCCGACCCTCAGGGGCAGATACGCAGTATTTT. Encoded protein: CASRPSGADTQYF.

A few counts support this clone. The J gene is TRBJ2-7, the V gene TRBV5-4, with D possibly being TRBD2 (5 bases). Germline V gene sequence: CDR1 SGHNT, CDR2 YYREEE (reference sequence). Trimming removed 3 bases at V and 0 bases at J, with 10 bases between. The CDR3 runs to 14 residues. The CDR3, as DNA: TGTGCCAGCAGCTCGGGGTCTAGCTCCTACGAGCAGTACTTC. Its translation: CASSSGSSSYEQYF.

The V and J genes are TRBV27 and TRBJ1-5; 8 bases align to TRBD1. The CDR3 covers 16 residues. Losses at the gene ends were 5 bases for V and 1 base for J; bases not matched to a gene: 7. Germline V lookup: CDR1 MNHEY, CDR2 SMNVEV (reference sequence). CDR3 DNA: TGTGCCAGCAGTCCCAGACAGGGGATAAGCAATCAGCCCCAGCATTTT. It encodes CASSPRQGISNQPQHF.

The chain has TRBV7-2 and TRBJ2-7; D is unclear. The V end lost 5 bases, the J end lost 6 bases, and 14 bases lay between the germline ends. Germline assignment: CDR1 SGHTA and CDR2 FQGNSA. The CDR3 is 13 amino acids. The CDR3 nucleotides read TGTGCCAGCAGCCCGCCACCCCAGGTCGAGCAGTACTTC. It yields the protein CASSPPPQVEQYF.

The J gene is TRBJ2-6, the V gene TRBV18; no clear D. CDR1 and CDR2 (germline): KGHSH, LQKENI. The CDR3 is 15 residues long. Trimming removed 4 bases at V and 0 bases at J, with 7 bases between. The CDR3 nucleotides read TGTGCCAGCTCACTGGGCCCCTCTGGGGCCAACGTCCTGACTTTC. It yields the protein CASSLGPSGANVLTF.

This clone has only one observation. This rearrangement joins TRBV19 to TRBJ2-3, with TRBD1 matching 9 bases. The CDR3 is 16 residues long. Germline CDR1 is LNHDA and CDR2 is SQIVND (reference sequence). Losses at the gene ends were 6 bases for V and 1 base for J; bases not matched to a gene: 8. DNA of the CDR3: TGTGCCAGTAGCCAAGAACGGACAGGGGGCACAGATACGCAGTATTTT. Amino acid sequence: CASSQERTGGTDTQYF.

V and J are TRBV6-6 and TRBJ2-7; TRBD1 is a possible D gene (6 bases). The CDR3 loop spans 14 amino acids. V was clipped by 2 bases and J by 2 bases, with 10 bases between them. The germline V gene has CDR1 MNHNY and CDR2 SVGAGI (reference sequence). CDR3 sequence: CASSYGQGTYEQYF. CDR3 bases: TGTGCCAGCAGTTACGGGCAGGGGACCTACGAGCAGTACTTC.